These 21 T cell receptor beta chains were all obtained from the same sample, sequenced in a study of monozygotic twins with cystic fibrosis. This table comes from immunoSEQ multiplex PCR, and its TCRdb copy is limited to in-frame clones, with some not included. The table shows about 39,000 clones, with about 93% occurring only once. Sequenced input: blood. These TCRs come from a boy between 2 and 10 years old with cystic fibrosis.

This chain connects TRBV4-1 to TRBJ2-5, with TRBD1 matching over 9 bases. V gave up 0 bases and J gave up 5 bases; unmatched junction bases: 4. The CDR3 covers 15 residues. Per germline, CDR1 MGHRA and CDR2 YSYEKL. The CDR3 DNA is TGCGCCAGCAGCCAAGATACAGGGGGCTTTGAGACCCAGTACTTC. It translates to CASSQDTGGFETQYF.

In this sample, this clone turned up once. In DNA, the CDR3 is TGTGCCAGTAGTGTAAAGGGGGGTGATAGCAATCAGCCCCAGCATTTT. Its translation: CASSVKGGDSNQPQHF. The gene calls are TRBV19 and TRBJ1-5, with D possibly TRBD1 on 6 matching bases. The V gene lost 5 bases and the J gene lost 0 bases, with 14 bases spanning the gap. Germline lookup yields CDR1 LNHDA and CDR2 SQIVND (reference sequence). The CDR3 spans 16 residues.

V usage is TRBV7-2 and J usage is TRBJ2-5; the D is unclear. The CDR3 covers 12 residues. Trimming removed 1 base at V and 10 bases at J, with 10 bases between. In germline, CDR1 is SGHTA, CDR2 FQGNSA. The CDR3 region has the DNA TGTGCCAGCAGCTTAGGGGGTGTGGACCAGTACTTC. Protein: CASSLGGVDQYF.

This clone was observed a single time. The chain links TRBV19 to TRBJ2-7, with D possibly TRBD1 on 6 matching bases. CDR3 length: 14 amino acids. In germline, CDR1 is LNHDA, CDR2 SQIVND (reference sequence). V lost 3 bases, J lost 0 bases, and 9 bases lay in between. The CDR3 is CASSMGDNSYEQYF. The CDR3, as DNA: TGTGCCAGTAGTATGGGGGACAACTCCTACGAGCAGTACTTC.

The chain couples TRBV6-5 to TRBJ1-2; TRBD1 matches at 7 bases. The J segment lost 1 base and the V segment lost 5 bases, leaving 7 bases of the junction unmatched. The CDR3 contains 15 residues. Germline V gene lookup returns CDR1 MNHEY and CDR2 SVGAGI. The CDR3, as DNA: TGTGCCAGCAGTAGCCCGGGACAGAGTAACTATGGCTACACCTTC. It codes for CASSSPGQSNYGYTF.

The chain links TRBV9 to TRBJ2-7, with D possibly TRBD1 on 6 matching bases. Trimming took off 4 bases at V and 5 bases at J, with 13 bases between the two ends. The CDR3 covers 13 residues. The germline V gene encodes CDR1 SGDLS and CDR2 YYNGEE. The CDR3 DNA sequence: TGTGCCAGCAGCTTAAATACAGGGAACGAGCAGTACTTC. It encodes CASSLNTGNEQYF. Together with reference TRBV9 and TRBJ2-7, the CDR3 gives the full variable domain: DSGVTQTPKHLITATGQRVTLRCSPRSGDLSVYWYQQSLDQGLQFLIQYYNGEERAKGNILERFSAQQFPDLHSELNLSSLELGDSALYFCASSLNTGNEQYFGPGTRLTVT.

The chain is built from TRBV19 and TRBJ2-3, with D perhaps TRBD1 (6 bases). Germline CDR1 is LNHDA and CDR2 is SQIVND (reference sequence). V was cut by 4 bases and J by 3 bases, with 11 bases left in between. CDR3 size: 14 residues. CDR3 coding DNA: TGTGCCAGTAGTACGGACAGCTGGACAGATACGCAGTATTTT. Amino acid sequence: CASSTDSWTDTQYF.

CDR3 protein: CASSPRGNQPQHF. In DNA, the CDR3 is TGTGCCAGCAGCCCTAGAGGCAATCAGCCCCAGCATTTT. V and J are TRBV11-3 and TRBJ1-5; D remains ambiguous. The CDR3 is made up of 13 amino acids. Germline values: CDR1 SGHNT, CDR2 YENEEA. With 5 bases removed from V and 2 bases from J, the gap between germline ends came to 7 bases.

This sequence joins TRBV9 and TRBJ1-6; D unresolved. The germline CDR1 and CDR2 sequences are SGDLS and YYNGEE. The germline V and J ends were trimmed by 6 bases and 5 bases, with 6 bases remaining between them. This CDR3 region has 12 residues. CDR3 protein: CASNRDNSPLHF. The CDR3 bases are TGTGCCAGCAATAGGGATAATTCACCCCTCCACTTT.

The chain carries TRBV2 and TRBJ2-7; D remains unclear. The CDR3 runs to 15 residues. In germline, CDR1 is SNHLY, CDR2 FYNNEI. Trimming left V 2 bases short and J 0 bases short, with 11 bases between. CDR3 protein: CASSEISLSSYEQYF. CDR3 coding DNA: TGTGCCAGCAGTGAAATTAGCCTGAGCTCCTACGAGCAGTACTTC. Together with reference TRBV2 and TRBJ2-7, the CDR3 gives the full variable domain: EPEVTQTPSHQVTQMGQEVILRCVPISNHLYFYWYRQILGQKVEFLVSFYNNEISEKSEIFDDQFSVERPDGSNFTLKIRSTKLEDSAMYFCASSEISLSSYEQYFGPGTRLTVT.

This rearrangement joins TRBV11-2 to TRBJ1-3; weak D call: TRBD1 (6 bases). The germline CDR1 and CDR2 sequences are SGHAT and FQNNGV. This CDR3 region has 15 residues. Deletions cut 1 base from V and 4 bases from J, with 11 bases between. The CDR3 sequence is CASSLAQGSGNTIYF. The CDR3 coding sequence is TGTGCCAGCAGCTTAGCTCAGGGGTCCGGAAACACCATATATTTT.

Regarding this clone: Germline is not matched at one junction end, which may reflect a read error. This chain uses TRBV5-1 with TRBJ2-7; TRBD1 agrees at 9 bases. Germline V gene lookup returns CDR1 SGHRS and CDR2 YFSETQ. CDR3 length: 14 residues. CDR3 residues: CASSYTGGSHEQYF. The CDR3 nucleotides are TGCGCCAGCAGCTACACAGGGGGCTCCCACGAGCAGTACTTC.

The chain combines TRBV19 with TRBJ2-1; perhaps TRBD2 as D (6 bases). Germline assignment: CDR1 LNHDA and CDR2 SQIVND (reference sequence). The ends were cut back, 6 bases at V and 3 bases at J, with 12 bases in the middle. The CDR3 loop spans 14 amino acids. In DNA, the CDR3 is TGTGCCAGTAGACCCGGGAGTATCTACAATGAGCAGTTCTTC. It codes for CASRPGSIYNEQFF.

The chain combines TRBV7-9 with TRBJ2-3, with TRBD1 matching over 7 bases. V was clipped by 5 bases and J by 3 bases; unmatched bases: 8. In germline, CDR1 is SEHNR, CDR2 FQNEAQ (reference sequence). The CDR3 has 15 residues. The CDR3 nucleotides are TGTGCCAGCAGCCGCGACGAGGGGGCTACAGATACGCAGTATTTT. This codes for CASSRDEGATDTQYF.

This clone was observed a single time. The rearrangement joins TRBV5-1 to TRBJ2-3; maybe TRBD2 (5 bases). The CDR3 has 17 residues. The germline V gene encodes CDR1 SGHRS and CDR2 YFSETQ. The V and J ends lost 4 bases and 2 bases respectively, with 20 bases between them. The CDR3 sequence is CASSPNPGLPSTDTQYF. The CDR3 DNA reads TGCGCCAGCAGCCCGAACCCCGGACTCCCTTCCACAGATACGCAGTATTTT.

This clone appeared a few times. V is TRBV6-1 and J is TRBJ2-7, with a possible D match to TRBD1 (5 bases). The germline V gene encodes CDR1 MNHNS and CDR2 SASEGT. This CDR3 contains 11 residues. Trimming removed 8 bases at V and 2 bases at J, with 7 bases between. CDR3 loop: CASSRAYEQYF. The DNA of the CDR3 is TGTGCCAGCTCCAGGGCCTACGAGCAGTACTTC.

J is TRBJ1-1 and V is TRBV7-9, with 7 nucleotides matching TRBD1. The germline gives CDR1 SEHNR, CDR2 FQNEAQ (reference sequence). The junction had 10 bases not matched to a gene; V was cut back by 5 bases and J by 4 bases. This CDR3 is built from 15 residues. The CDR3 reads CASSQGTAEGTEAFF. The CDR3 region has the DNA TGTGCCAGCAGCCAGGGGACAGCCGAGGGCACTGAAGCTTTCTTT.

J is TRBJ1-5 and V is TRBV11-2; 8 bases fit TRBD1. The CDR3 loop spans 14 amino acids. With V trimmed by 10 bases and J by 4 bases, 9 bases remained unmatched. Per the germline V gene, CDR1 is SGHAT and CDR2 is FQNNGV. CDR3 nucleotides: TGTGCCACCACGGACAGGGTCGGTAATCAGCCCCAGCATTTT. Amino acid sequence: CATTDRVGNQPQHF.

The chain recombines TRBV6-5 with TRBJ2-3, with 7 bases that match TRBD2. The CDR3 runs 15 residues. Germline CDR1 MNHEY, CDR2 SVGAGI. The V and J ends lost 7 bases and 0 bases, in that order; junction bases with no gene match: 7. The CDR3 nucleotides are TGTGCCAGCATTCTGCTGGGGGGGAGCACAGATACGCAGTATTTT. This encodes CASILLGGSTDTQYF.

The CDR3 bases are TGCGCCAGCAGCCAGACTAGCCGTAATGCAGATACGCAGTATTTT. The encoded protein is CASSQTSRNADTQYF. J is TRBJ2-3 and V is TRBV4-1; TRBD2 matches 7 bases. With 3 bases clipped from V and 4 bases from J, the junction kept 7 bases outside the gene matches. This CDR3 has 15 amino acids. Germline assignment: CDR1 MGHRA and CDR2 YSYEKL.

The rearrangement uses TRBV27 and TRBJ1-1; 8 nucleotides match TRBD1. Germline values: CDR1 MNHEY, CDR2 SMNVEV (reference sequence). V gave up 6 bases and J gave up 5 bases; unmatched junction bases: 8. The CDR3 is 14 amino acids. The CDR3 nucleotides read TGTGCCAGCAGCCCCGGGACAGGTAAAACTGAAGCTTTCTTT. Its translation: CASSPGTGKTEAFF.